One and the same sample provided the 2 T cell receptor beta chains below, sequenced in a study of blood T cell repertoires in COVID-19. Only in-frame clones appear in the TCRdb table, and some are missing; sequencing was by immunoSEQ multiplex PCR. Seen here are hundreds of thousands of clones, 88% observed once, and the top ten hold 5% to 6.5%. The specimen was peripheral blood. These receptors all come from a woman under 40 with COVID-19, enrolled during active disease.

This clone was detected only once. The chain combines TRBV3-1 (or the pseudogene TRBV3-2) with TRBJ2-1; 7 nucleotides match TRBD2. Germline V gene sequence: CDR1 LGHDT, CDR2 YNNKEL (reference sequence). The CDR3 extends over 16 amino acids. V dropped 1 base and J dropped 2; count of bases not matched to a gene: 5. CDR3 bases: TGTGCCAGCAGCCAAGGAACGCGGGGGACCTACAATGAGCAGTTCTTC. This codes for CASSQGTRGTYNEQFF.

This chain connects TRBV24-1 to TRBJ2-4, with TRBD1 identical over 9 bases. The CDR3 spans 16 residues. Germline loops: CDR1 KGHDR, CDR2 SFDVKD. The V and J ends lost 3 bases and 7 bases, in that order; junction bases with no gene match: 9. CDR3: CATSDPGTGIGNIQYF. CDR3 sequence (DNA): TGTGCCACCAGTGATCCAGGGACAGGGATCGGGAACATTCAGTACTTC.